The 3 T cell receptor beta chains in this list originate from one sample, sequenced in a study of blood T cell repertoires in COVID-19. The assay was immunoSEQ multiplex PCR, and TCRdb's table has in-frame clones only and misses some. This table has more than 250,000 clones, around 87% appearing once. Sequenced input: PBMCs or T cells enriched from blood (not recorded which). The receptors were gathered from a woman under 40 who had recovered from COVID-19.

The chain uses TRBV7-9 and TRBJ2-7; D gene uncertain. V was shortened by 5 bases and J by 7 bases, with 9 bases between the two germline ends. The germline V gene has CDR1 SEHNR and CDR2 FQNEAQ (reference sequence). This CDR3 contains 11 residues. CDR3 DNA: TGTGCCAGCAGCCCCGCCCTAGAGCAGTACTTC. This translates into CASSPALEQYF.

The chain is built from TRBV28 and TRBJ1-5; tentative D call: TRBD1 (6 bases). The germline V gene has CDR1 MDHEN and CDR2 SYDVKM. This CDR3 is built from 17 residues. V dropped 3 bases and J dropped 3 bases, with 18 bases sitting between them. The CDR3 DNA sequence: TGTGCCAGCAGTTTTTTCAAGGGCAGGGGCCTCAATCAGCCCCAGCATTTT. Residues: CASSFFKGRGLNQPQHF.

The chain recombines TRBV5-8 with TRBJ1-2, with a tentative D call TRBD1 (6 bases). This CDR3 has 13 residues. Germline CDR1 SGHTS, CDR2 YDEGEE. V was trimmed by 1 base and J by 6 bases, leaving 10 bases between them. The CDR3, as DNA: TGTGCCAGCAGCTTGAGGGGGGGCGATGGCTACACCTTC. It translates to CASSLRGGDGYTF.